This passage covers 28 T cell receptor beta chains from one sample sequenced in a study of blood T cell repertoires in COVID-19. Repertoires were generated with immunoSEQ multiplex PCR, while TCRdb's copy carries only in-frame clones and drops some. The table lists 400,000 to 450,000 clones, around 89% of them singletons, with about 12% in the top ten. The material sequenced was peripheral blood. The source is a woman aged 50 to 60 with COVID-19, enrolled during active disease.

This clone was recorded once. The CDR3 nucleotides are TGTGCCAGCAGCTATGACAGGGGGGGACCAGAGACCCAGTACTTC. Translated, it gives CASSYDRGGPETQYF. The chain links TRBV6-5 to TRBJ2-5, with 9 nucleotides matching TRBD1. CDR1 MNHEY and CDR2 SVGAGI come from the germline V gene. CDR3 length: 15 residues. The V gene end was trimmed by 6 bases and the J gene end by 4 bases; junction bases not matched to a gene: 9.

V is TRBV5-6 and J is TRBJ2-3; D not certain. Trimming removed 6 bases from V and 3 bases from J, with 8 bases in between. The germline V gene encodes CDR1 SGHDT and CDR2 YYEEEE. The CDR3 runs 12 residues. As DNA, the CDR3 is TGTGCCAGCACTGCCGGGACAGATACGCAGTATTTT. Its translation: CASTAGTDTQYF.

This chain connects TRBV19 to TRBJ2-7; 7 nucleotides line up with TRBD1. Trimming removed 6 bases from V and 2 bases from J; junction bases left unmatched: 4. Germline V gives CDR1 LNHDA, CDR2 SQIVND (reference sequence). The CDR3 covers 13 residues. The CDR3 DNA sequence: TGTGCCAGTAGGATTACAGGGGCCTACGAGCAGTACTTC. Its protein is CASRITGAYEQYF.

The rearrangement joins TRBV13 to TRBJ2-7; 7 positions match TRBD2. The CDR3 totals 15 residues. V dropped 5 bases and J dropped 1; count of bases not matched to a gene: 8. Germline V gives CDR1 PRHDT, CDR2 FYEKMQ (reference sequence). The CDR3 DNA follows: TGTGCCAGCAGCCAGGATTCTAGCGGTTCCTACGAGCAGTACTTC. Translation gives CASSQDSSGSYEQYF.

The chain has TRBV19 and TRBJ1-2; a weak D match, TRBD1 (5 bases). Germline-derived CDR1 and CDR2 are LNHDA and SQIVND (reference sequence). V was cut by 1 base and J by 3 bases, with 12 bases left in between. This CDR3 has 15 residues. Written as DNA, the CDR3 is TGTGCCAGTAGTATAGTAGCAGGGCTGGACTATGGCTACACCTTC. Translated: CASSIVAGLDYGYTF.

The rearrangement uses TRBV4-1 and TRBJ1-2, with D maybe TRBD1 (6 bases). CDR3 length: 15 amino acids. Between the trimmed V and J ends, which lost 2 bases and 5 bases, there was a span of 15 bases. Germline CDR1 MGHRA, CDR2 YSYEKL. The CDR3 DNA reads TGCGCCAGCAGCCAAACATCCGGGACAACATATGGCTACACCTTC. It codes for CASSQTSGTTYGYTF.

This clone was detected once. The V call is TRBV19, the J call TRBJ1-6, with D possibly being TRBD1 (5 bases). Trimming shortened V by 5 bases and J by 7 bases, and 18 bases separated the two germline ends. Germline V lookup: CDR1 LNHDA, CDR2 SQIVND (reference sequence). There are 16 residues in the CDR3. The CDR3 spells CASSPRGTAGNSPLHF. The DNA of the CDR3 is TGTGCCAGTAGTCCCCGGGGGACTGCTGGGAATTCACCCCTCCACTTT.

The CDR3 DNA reads as TGTGCCAGCAGTTTAAACCGGCTAGGCCAGCCCCAGCATTTT. Translation gives CASSLNRLGQPQHF. The V and J genes are TRBV27 and TRBJ1-5; D is uncertain. In germline, CDR1 is MNHEY, CDR2 SMNVEV (reference sequence). This CDR3 comprises 14 residues. V was shortened by 2 bases and J by 7 bases, with 12 bases between the two germline ends.

This chain joins TRBV9 and TRBJ2-3; TRBD1 is a possible D gene (6 bases). The germline CDR1 and CDR2 sequences are SGDLS and YYNGEE. V was clipped by 4 bases and J by 2 bases, with 14 bases between them. The length of the CDR3 is 15 residues. CDR3 coding DNA: TGTGCCAGCAGCCCGAGGGGGACCAACACAGATACGCAGTATTTT. Encoded protein: CASSPRGTNTDTQYF. The full variable domain, completed using reference TRBV9 and TRBJ2-3, is DSGVTQTPKHLITATGQRVTLRCSPRSGDLSVYWYQQSLDQGLQFLIQYYNGEERAKGNILERFSAQQFPDLHSELNLSSLELGDSALYFCASSPRGTNTDTQYFGPGTRLTVL.

J is TRBJ2-4 and V is TRBV9; possible D gene TRBD1, 5 bases. V was cut by 0 bases and J by 1 base, with 11 bases left in between. CDR3 length: 16 amino acids. CDR1 is SGDLS, CDR2 YYNGEE, per germline. Here the CDR3 reads CASSVDKGSAKNIQYF. The CDR3 bases are TGTGCCAGCAGCGTAGATAAGGGGTCGGCCAAAAACATTCAGTACTTC.

The chain has TRBV28 and TRBJ1-5, with 7 bases lining up with TRBD1. Trimming cost V 6 bases and J 3 bases; bases outside gene matches: 14. The CDR3 spans 17 residues. Germline-derived CDR1 and CDR2 are MDHEN and SYDVKM. CDR3: CASRTGTELIDNQPQHF. The CDR3 bases are TGTGCCAGCAGGACCGGGACAGAGCTTATAGACAATCAGCCCCAGCATTTT.

In its sample, this clone was seen once. This rearrangement joins TRBV13 to TRBJ2-7; the D gene is possibly TRBD1 (6 bases). V was clipped by 4 bases and J by 6 bases, with 13 bases between them. The CDR3 totals 13 residues. CDR1 is PRHDT and CDR2 is FYEKMQ in the germline V gene (reference sequence). The CDR3 DNA follows: TGTGCCAGCAGCTCTTACAGGGCTGGCGAGCAGTACTTC. It translates to CASSSYRAGEQYF.

In its sample, this clone was seen once. The chain is built from TRBV5-5 and TRBJ2-1; TRBD1 agrees at 8 bases. The CDR3 runs to 15 residues. With V trimmed by 2 bases and J by 5 bases, 6 bases remained unmatched. From germline, CDR1 is SGHKS and CDR2 YYEKEE (reference sequence). The CDR3 DNA is TGTGCCAGCAGCTTCCCCAGGGGGCAAGACAATGAGCAGTTCTTC. It encodes CASSFPRGQDNEQFF.

This clone has a handful of counts. The V and J genes are TRBV24-1 and TRBJ2-1, with D possibly being TRBD1 (6 bases). The CDR3 spans 13 residues. The germline gives CDR1 KGHDR, CDR2 SFDVKD. V was cut by 8 bases and J by 3 bases, with 10 bases left in between. CDR3 nucleotide sequence: TGTGCCACCACAGTGACAGGCTACAATGAGCAGTTCTTC. As protein: CATTVTGYNEQFF.

This clone showed up just a few times. The rearrangement links TRBV10-3 to TRBJ1-6; D possibly corresponds to TRBD1 (6 bases). CDR3 length: 16 residues. Between the trimmed V and J ends, which lost 3 bases and 10 bases, there was a span of 19 bases. Germline lookup yields CDR1 ENHRY and CDR2 SYGVKD. The CDR3 region has the DNA TGTGCCATCAGTGATTTGGGGGCAGGGAGTTTATCACCCCTCCACTTT. Translation gives CAISDLGAGSLSPLHF.

The chain uses TRBV10-3 and TRBJ2-2; 9 nucleotides agree with TRBD1. The germline CDR1 and CDR2 sequences are ENHRY and SYGVKD. The CDR3 has 15 residues. The junction had 5 bases not matched to a gene; V was cut back by 4 bases and J by 5 bases. DNA of the CDR3: TGTGCCATCAGTGGGACAGGGGCGTTAACCGGGGAGCTGTTTTTT. It is translated as CAISGTGALTGELFF.

The chain has TRBV7-8 and TRBJ2-7, with D possibly TRBD2 on 6 matching bases. Germline CDR1 SGHVS, CDR2 FQNEAQ. V was cut by 1 base and J by 4 bases, with 11 bases left in between. The CDR3 runs to 14 residues. The DNA of the CDR3 is TGTGCCAGCAGCTTAGGTCGCGGGGCATACGAGCAGTACTTC. It is translated as CASSLGRGAYEQYF.

The CDR3 nucleotides are TGTGCCAGCCGTTTCCGGGCGGGTAATTCACCCCTCCACTTT. It translates to CASRFRAGNSPLHF. This sequence joins TRBV11-2 and TRBJ1-6, with D hard to call. Trimming cost V 8 bases and J 6 bases, with 14 bases left between them. The CDR3 has 14 residues. Germline CDR1 reads SGHAT; CDR2 reads FQNNGV.

This chain links TRBV4-1 with TRBJ1-4; 11 bases are shared with TRBD1. CDR3 length: 20 amino acids. Trimming cost V 1 base and J 3 bases; bases outside gene matches: 13. The germline V gene has CDR1 MGHRA and CDR2 YSYEKL. In nucleotides, the CDR3 is TGCGCCAGCAGCCAAGCCATCGGGACAGGGGGGTCCGTGGCTAATGAAAAACTGTTTTTT. Translated, it gives CASSQAIGTGGSVANEKLFF.

The CDR3 DNA is TGTGCCAGCAGCCCGGGGGTTAACTATGGCTACACCTTC. Encoded protein: CASSPGVNYGYTF. The chain couples TRBV3-1 (or the pseudogene TRBV3-2) to TRBJ1-2; the D gene is possibly TRBD1 (5 bases). The CDR3 runs to 13 residues. The germline V and J ends were trimmed by 4 bases and 1 base, with 7 bases remaining between them. Germline V gene data show CDR1 as LGHDT and CDR2 as YNNKEL (reference sequence).

This clone was counted a single time. The J gene is TRBJ2-7, the V gene TRBV18; D may be TRBD2 (6 bases). The germline CDR1 and CDR2 sequences are KGHSH and LQKENI. This CDR3 is 16 amino acids long. V lost 3 bases, J lost 0 bases, and 15 bases lay in between. This CDR3 reads CASSPAVSGSSYEQYF. The DNA for the CDR3 is TGTGCCAGCTCACCTGCGGTTAGCGGTAGCTCCTACGAGCAGTACTTC.

Of note for this clone: Other DNA sequences in the sample encode the same CDR3. J is TRBJ1-2 and V is TRBV6-5; no reliable D call. The CDR3 sequence is 12 residues long. Trimming shortened V by 3 bases and J by 6 bases, and 8 bases separated the two germline ends. Germline lookup yields CDR1 MNHEY and CDR2 SVGAGI. The CDR3 sequence: CASSYGGNGYTF. As DNA, the CDR3 is TGTGCCAGCAGTTATGGAGGGAATGGCTACACCTTC.

The gene calls are TRBV5-6 and TRBJ2-7, with D possibly matching TRBD2 (5 bases). The CDR3 runs to 15 residues. Between the trimmed V and J ends, which lost 0 bases and 2 bases, there was a span of 12 bases. Germline V gene data show CDR1 as SGHDT and CDR2 as YYEEEE. CDR3 nucleotide sequence: TGTGCCAGCAGCTTGGGCCTAGTGGAGGCCTACGAGCAGTACTTC. Translation: CASSLGLVEAYEQYF.

The CDR3 DNA reads as TGTGCCAGCAGCTTGTTAACAGGGACGAACACTGAAGCTTTCTTT. Translating gives CASSLLTGTNTEAFF. The rearrangement uses TRBV5-5 and TRBJ1-1; tentative D call: TRBD1 (6 bases). CDR1 is SGHKS and CDR2 is YYEKEE in the germline V gene (reference sequence). Trimming removed 1 base at V and 1 base at J, with 11 bases between. There are 15 residues in the CDR3. Supplemented by reference TRBV5-5 and TRBJ1-1, the full variable domain reads DAGVTQSPTHLIKTRGQQVTLRCSPISGHKSVSWYQQVLGQGPQFIFQYYEKEERGRGNFPDRFSARQFPNYSSELNVNALLLGDSALYLCASSLLTGTNTEAFFGQGTRLTVV.

V gene TRBV29-1 combines with J gene TRBJ1-5; D perhaps matches TRBD1 (5 bases). The CDR3 loop spans 13 amino acids. The germline V and J ends were trimmed by 0 bases and 7 bases, with 10 bases remaining between them. Germline CDR1 SQVTM, CDR2 ANQGSEA. As DNA, the CDR3 is TGCAGCGTTGAAGATAGGGGTGGACAGCCCCAGCATTTT. Amino acid sequence: CSVEDRGGQPQHF. Combining the CDR3 with reference TRBV29-1 and TRBJ1-5 gives the whole variable domain SAVISQKPSRDICQRGTSLTIQCQVDSQVTMMFWYRQQPGQSLTLIATANQGSEATYESGFVIDKFPISRPNLTFSTLTVSNMSPEDSSIYLCSVEDRGGQPQHFGDGTRLSIL.

J is TRBJ1-5 and V is TRBV27; D is possibly TRBD1 (6 bases). V was trimmed by 8 bases and J by 1 base, leaving 15 bases between them. Germline loops: CDR1 MNHEY, CDR2 SMNVEV (reference sequence). CDR3 length: 15 residues. The CDR3 loop reads CASRVGAISNQPQHF. CDR3 nucleotide sequence: TGTGCCAGCCGGGTGGGGGCCATAAGCAATCAGCCCCAGCATTTT.

The chain recombines TRBV3-1 (or the pseudogene TRBV3-2) with TRBJ2-3; 8 nucleotides line up with TRBD2. V trimming: 4 bases; J trimming: 4 bases; junction bases outside the gene matches: 7. Germline loops: CDR1 LGHDT, CDR2 YNNKEL (reference sequence). The CDR3 consists of 15 residues. The CDR3 spells CASSLGGGRADTQYF. DNA for the CDR3: TGTGCCAGCAGCCTTGGCGGGGGGCGGGCAGATACGCAGTATTTT.

Here the CDR3 reads CASSQDEYRGYTF. For the CDR3, the DNA is TGTGCCAGCAGCCAAGACGAGTATCGTGGCTACACCTTC. The chain recombines TRBV3-1 (or the pseudogene TRBV3-2) with TRBJ1-2, with D hard to call. The V gene lost 0 bases and the J gene lost 7 bases, with 9 bases spanning the gap. This CDR3 comprises 13 residues. The V gene's germline CDR1 is LGHDT and CDR2 YNNKEL (reference sequence).